This T cell receptor (beta chain) originates from a study of shared clonotypes between healthy human individuals. Measured with immunoSEQ multiplex PCR; TCRdb has only the in-frame clones, and not every one. The sample has nearly 2 million clones; just under 95% are singletons. Selected positively for CCR7 and CD45RO-negative, naive CD8 cells excluded terminally differentiated effector memory CD45RA+ cells. Sequenced material: naive CD8+ T cells sorted from blood. This sequence originates from a man younger than 30 in good health.

CDR3 sequence reads: CASSQITGTSVGELFF. In DNA, the CDR3 is TGCGCCAGCAGCCAGATAACCGGGACTAGTGTAGGGGAGCTGTTTTTT. This chain joins TRBV4-1 and TRBJ2-2; 8 bases are a match to TRBD2. The trim removed 3 bases at V and 8 bases at J, leaving 11 bases unmatched. The germline gives CDR1 MGHRA, CDR2 YSYEKL. The CDR3 sequence is 16 residues long.